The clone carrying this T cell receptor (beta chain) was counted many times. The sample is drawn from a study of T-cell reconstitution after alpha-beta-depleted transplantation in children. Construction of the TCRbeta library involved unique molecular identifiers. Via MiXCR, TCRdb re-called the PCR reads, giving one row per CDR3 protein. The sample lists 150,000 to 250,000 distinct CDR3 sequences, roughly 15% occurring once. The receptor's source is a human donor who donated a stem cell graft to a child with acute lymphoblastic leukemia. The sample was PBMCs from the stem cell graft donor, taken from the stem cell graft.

The CDR3 here is CSVELGTGGYEQYF. CDR3 coding DNA: TGCAGCGTTGAACTGGGGACAGGCGGATACGAGCAGTACTTC. The chain joins TRBV29-1 to TRBJ2-7; 8 bases are shared with TRBD1. Trimming removed 2 bases from V and 4 bases from J; junction bases left unmatched: 7. Germline V CDR1 and CDR2: SQVTM, ANQGSEA. The CDR3 runs to 14 residues.